This TCR beta chain was captured in a study of blood T cells in healthy people across ages. Study-level results: A roughly linear age-dependent decrease characterized TCR beta diversity per million T cells. Not knowing donor CMV status may have confounded expanded clonotype changes.

This clonotype was counted ten times or more. Antigen specificity is unknown. Every sample had a minimum of 6 million PBMCs isolated. The use of a sample-barcoded 5' primer and a J-beta primer mix characterized a second PCR of roughly 6 to 11 cycles. Carrying 12 random nucleotides, a template-switch adaptor labeled each individual cDNA molecule. TCRdb reprocessed the 5' RACE reads via MiXCR and lists one record per CDR3 protein. This table has about 1.8 million distinct CDR3 sequences, around half appearing once. The sample was blood. The TCR was taken from a woman aged 40 to 50 in good health.

The CDR3 nucleotides read TGCAGTGCTAGGACTAGCGGGGCCTACGAGCAGTACTTC. This sequence encodes CSARTSGAYEQYF. This chain uses TRBV20-1 with TRBJ2-7; TRBD2 aligns across 11 bases. After removal of 3 bases from V and 2 bases from J, the junction contained 0 bases not matched to a gene. Per the germline V gene, CDR1 is DFQATT and CDR2 is SNEGSKA (reference sequence). This CDR3 spans 13 amino acids.